A selection of T cell receptor beta chains follows, all from one sample in a study of beta chain features in type 1 diabetes. Here immunoSEQ multiplex PCR was the method, and the copy in TCRdb shows in-frame clones only, minus some. The sample yields a few hundred thousand clones, roughly 20% seen once. The material sequenced was naive CD4+ T cells from blood. All receptors derive from a woman aged 40 to 55 with type 1 diabetes. Both conserved end residues are part of each CDR3. D genes are given only for firm matches. The size entry is marked missing in some rows and otherwise reads once, few, many or a size class.

>TRBD2|.|TRBV19|TRBJ2-1
CASSSLSRGTYNEQFF
TGTGCCAGTAGTAGCCTTTCGCGGGGGACTTACAATGAGCAGTTCTTC
>.|.|TRBV28|TRBJ2-4
CASKSGRNIQYF
TGTGCCAGCAAGTCAGGGCGAAACATTCAGTACTTC
>.|.|TRBV29-1|TRBJ2-3
CSVERGAISTDTQYF
TGCAGCGTTGAACGGGGGGCAATAAGCACAGATACGCAGTATTTT
>TRBD2|.|TRBV4-2|TRBJ2-7
CASSQVSGGSTGEQYF
TGTGCCAGCAGCCAAGTCAGTGGCGGGAGTACGGGGGAGCAGTACTTC
>.|few|TRBV2|TRBJ2-7
CASRVSAPGEQYF
TGTGCCAGCAGAGTTTCAGCGCCTGGCGAGCAGTACTTC
>.|few|TRBV28|TRBJ1-2
CASLGQSYGYTF
TGTGCCAGTCTCGGACAGAGCTATGGCTACACCTTC
>TRBD2|.|TRBV30|TRBJ2-3
CAWSVTGKREGRDTQYF
TGTGCCTGGAGTGTTACGGGGAAGCGGGAGGGCCGAGATACGCAGTATTTT
>.|.|TRBV7-2|TRBJ1-5
CASSFQGSQPQHF
TGTGCCAGCAGCTTTCAGGGAAGTCAGCCCCAGCATTTT
>TRBD1|.|TRBV7-9|TRBJ2-1
CASSGGTGYNEQFF
TGTGCCAGCTCAGGTGGGACAGGGTACAATGAGCAGTTCTTC
>.|few|TRBV15|TRBJ1-2
CATSRDTGNNYGYTF
TGTGCCACCAGCAGAGATACAGGGAATAACTATGGCTACACCTTC
>.|.|TRBV30|TRBJ2-4
CAWSLGGVQYF
TGTGCCTGGAGTCTAGGGGGGGTTCAGTACTTC
>TRBD1|.|TRBV15|TRBJ2-7
CATSRDGQGATYEQYF
TGTGCCACCAGCAGAGATGGTCAGGGGGCAACCTACGAGCAGTACTTC
>TRBD1|.|TRBV27|TRBJ2-7
CASSFRQGANEQYF
TGTGCCAGCAGTTTTCGTCAGGGGGCCAACGAGCAGTACTTC
>.|.|TRBV5-1|TRBJ2-7
CASSLAAGLAYEQYF
TGCGCCAGCAGCTTGGCGGCAGGTTTAGCCTACGAGCAGTACTTC
>.|.|TRBV28|TRBJ2-7
CASSSHAQGTPYEQYF
TGTGCCAGCAGTTCCCACGCACAGGGAACCCCCTACGAGCAGTACTTC
>TRBD2|.|TRBV5-1|TRBJ2-5
CASSFSGGQETQYF
TGCGCCAGCAGCTTTAGCGGGGGACAAGAGACCCAGTACTTC
>.|.|TRBV6-5|TRBJ1-1
CASSYSTGMNTEAFF
TGTGCCAGCAGTTACTCCACAGGGATGAACACTGAAGCTTTCTTT
>.|.|TRBV30|TRBJ2-1
CAWALRGLDNYNEQFF
TGTGCCTGGGCCCTGCGGGGACTGGACAACTACAATGAGCAGTTCTTC
>.|few|TRBV30|TRBJ2-7
CAWRQEDEQYF
TGTGCCTGGAGGCAGGAGGACGAGCAGTACTTC
>TRBD2|few|TRBV2|TRBJ2-2
CATKGLAQYTGELFF
TGTGCCACCAAAGGACTAGCACAGTACACCGGGGAGCTGTTTTTT
>.|few|TRBV4-1|TRBJ1-5
CASSQEGRADGGQPQHF
TGCGCCAGCAGCCAGGAGGGGAGGGCAGACGGAGGACAGCCCCAGCATTTT
>.|few|TRBV4-1|TRBJ1-1
CASSQGDRNTEAFF
TGCGCCAGCAGCCAAGGCGACAGGAACACTGAAGCTTTCTTT
>TRBD1|.|TRBV29-1|TRBJ2-6
CSVMGTAGSGANVLTF
TGCAGCGTGATGGGGACAGCCGGCTCTGGGGCCAACGTCCTGACTTTC
>.|few|TRBV5-6|TRBJ2-1
CASSPTPGLYNEQFF
TGTGCCAGCAGCCCAACACCCGGACTGTACAATGAGCAGTTCTTC
>.|.|TRBV15|TRBJ1-2
CATSRDALHYGYTF
TGTGCCACCAGCAGAGACGCCCTACACTATGGCTACACCTTC
>TRBD1|few|TRBV29-1|TRBJ1-4
CSVITGDEKLFF
TGCAGCGTAATAACAGGGGATGAAAAACTGTTTTTT
>.|few|TRBV6-6|TRBJ1-4
CASSSQGRSEKLFF
TGTGCCAGCAGTTCACAGGGACGTTCTGAAAAACTGTTTTTT
>TRBD1|.|TRBV9|TRBJ1-1
CASSGQTGVTEAFF
TGTGCCAGCAGCGGACAGACAGGGGTTACTGAAGCTTTCTTT
>.|.|TRBV7-2|TRBJ1-6
CASSLERGAHSPLHF
TGTGCCAGCAGCTTAGAGCGGGGGGCCCATTCACCCCTCCACTTT
>.|.|TRBV6-4|TRBJ1-1
CASSDGAPNTEAFF
TGTGCCAGCAGTGACGGGGCTCCGAACACTGAAGCTTTCTTT
>.|.|TRBV27|TRBJ1-6
CASSLNFGNSPLHF
TGTGCCAGCAGTTTAAATTTCGGGAATTCACCCCTCCACTTT
>.|few|TRBV5-6|TRBJ2-7
CASSSYPYEQYF
TGTGCCAGCAGCTCCTACCCATACGAGCAGTACTTC
>TRBD1|few|TRBV9|TRBJ2-7
CASSSSGTGRVYEQYF
TGTGCCAGCAGCAGTAGTGGGACAGGTAGGGTATACGAGCAGTACTTC
>TRBD1|few|TRBV4-1|TRBJ1-5
CASSHGQGPRNQPQHF
TGCGCCAGCAGCCATGGACAGGGGCCACGCAATCAGCCCCAGCATTTT
>TRBD1|few|TRBV29-1|TRBJ1-2
CSGGQGGYGYTF
TGCAGCGGAGGACAGGGGGGCTATGGCTACACCTTC
>.|few|TRBV28|TRBJ2-7
CASSSRTTPHYEQYF
TGTGCCAGCAGTTCCCGGACTACACCTCACTACGAGCAGTACTTC
>.|.|TRBV30|TRBJ2-7
CAWNGGSGPAGEQYF
TGTGCCTGGAATGGCGGCTCGGGGCCCGCGGGGGAGCAGTACTTC
>.|.|TRBV20-1|TRBJ2-7
CSAGRQEAQYF
TGCAGTGCTGGGCGTCAGGAGGCGCAGTACTTC
>.|few|TRBV7-9|TRBJ2-3
CASSAVTDTQYF
TGTGCCAGCAGCGCAGTCACAGATACGCAGTATTTT
>.|few|TRBV7-9|TRBJ2-1
CASSLAPGYNEQFF
TGTGCCAGCAGCTTAGCTCCCGGCTACAATGAGCAGTTCTTC
>.|.|TRBV7-9|TRBJ2-5
CASLLNATIRTQYF
TGTGCCAGCCTCCTTAACGCGACTATCAGGACCCAGTACTTC
>.|few|TRBV5-1|TRBJ1-2
CASRQEGFANYGYTF
TGCGCCAGCAGACAAGAGGGATTTGCTAACTATGGCTACACCTTC
>TRBD2|.|TRBV9|TRBJ2-1
CASSVLAGGNEQFF
TGTGCCAGCAGCGTGTTAGCGGGAGGAAATGAGCAGTTCTTC